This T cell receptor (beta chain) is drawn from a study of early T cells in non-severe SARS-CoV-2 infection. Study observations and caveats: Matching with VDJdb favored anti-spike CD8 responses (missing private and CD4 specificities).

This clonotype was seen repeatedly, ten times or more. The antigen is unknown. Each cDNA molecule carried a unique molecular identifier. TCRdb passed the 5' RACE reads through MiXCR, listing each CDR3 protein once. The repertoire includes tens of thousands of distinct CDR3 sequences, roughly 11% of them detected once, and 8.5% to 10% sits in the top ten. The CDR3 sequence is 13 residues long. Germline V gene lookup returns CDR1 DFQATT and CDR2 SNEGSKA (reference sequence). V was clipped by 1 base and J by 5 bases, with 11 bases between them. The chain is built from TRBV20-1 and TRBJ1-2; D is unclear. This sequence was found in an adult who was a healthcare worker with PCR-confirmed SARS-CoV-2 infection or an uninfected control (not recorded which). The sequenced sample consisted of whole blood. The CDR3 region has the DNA TGCAGTGCTAGAGTGGCCAGCCTTTATGGCTACACCTTC. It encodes CSARVASLYGYTF.